This TCR beta chain was obtained from a study of control samples from healthy donors and cancer patients. TCRdb keeps only in-frame clones here, not all; method: immunoSEQ multiplex PCR. The table shows around 51,000 clones, with 80% occurring only once. The CDR3 is 14 amino acids. Trimming left V 6 bases short and J 0 bases short, with 10 bases between. CDR1 and CDR2 (germline): SGHRS, YFSETQ. This TCR was sampled from an older man in good health. Sequences were obtained from blood. The V and J genes are TRBV5-1 and TRBJ1-3, with TRBD1 as a possible D gene (6 bases). In DNA form, the CDR3 reads TGCGCCAGCAAACCGGGGGCCTCTGGAAACACCATATATTTT. Translated: CASKPGASGNTIYF.